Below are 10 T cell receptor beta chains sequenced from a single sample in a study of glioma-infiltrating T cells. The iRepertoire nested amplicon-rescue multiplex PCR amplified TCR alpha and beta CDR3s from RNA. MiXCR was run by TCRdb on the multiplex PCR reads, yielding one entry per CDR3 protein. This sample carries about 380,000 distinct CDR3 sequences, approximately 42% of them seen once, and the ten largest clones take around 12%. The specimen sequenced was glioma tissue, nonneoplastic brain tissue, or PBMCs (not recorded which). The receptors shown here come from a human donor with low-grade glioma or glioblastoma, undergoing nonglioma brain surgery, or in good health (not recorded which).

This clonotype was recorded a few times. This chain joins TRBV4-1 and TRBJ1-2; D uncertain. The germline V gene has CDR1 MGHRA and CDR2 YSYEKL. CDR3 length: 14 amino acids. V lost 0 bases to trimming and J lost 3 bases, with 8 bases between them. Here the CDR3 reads CASSQDRTHYGYTF. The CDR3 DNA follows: TGCGCCAGCAGCCAAGACAGGACTCACTATGGCTACACCTTC.

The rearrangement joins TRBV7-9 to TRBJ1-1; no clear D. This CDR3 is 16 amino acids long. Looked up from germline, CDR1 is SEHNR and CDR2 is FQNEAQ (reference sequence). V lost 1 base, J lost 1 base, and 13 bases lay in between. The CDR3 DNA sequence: TGTGCCAGCAGCTTAGTGGGGTCAAAGCAGAACACTGAAGCTTTCTTT. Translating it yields CASSLVGSKQNTEAFF.

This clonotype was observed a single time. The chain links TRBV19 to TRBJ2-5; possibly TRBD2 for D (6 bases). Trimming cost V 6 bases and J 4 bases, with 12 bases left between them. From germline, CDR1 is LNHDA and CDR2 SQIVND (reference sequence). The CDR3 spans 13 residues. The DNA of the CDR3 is TGTGCCAGTAGCGGGAGTGGGGTAGAGACCCAGTACTTC. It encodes CASSGSGVETQYF.

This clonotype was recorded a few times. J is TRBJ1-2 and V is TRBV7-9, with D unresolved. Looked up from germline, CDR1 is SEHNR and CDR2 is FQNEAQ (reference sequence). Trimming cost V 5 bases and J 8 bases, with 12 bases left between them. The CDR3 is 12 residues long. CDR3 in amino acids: CASSGVLVGYTF. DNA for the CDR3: TGTGCCAGCAGCGGGGTTCTCGTGGGCTACACCTTC.

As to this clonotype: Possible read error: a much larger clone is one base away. The CDR3 loop reads CASSTVGASSYEQYF. DNA of the CDR3: TGTGCCAGCAGTACGGTGGGCGCGAGCTCCTACGAGCAGTACTTC. The gene calls are TRBV6-6 and TRBJ2-7; D call uncertain. Germline loops: CDR1 MNHNY, CDR2 SVGAGI (reference sequence). Trimming took 5 bases from V and 0 from J, leaving 14 bases between them. This CDR3 region has 15 residues.

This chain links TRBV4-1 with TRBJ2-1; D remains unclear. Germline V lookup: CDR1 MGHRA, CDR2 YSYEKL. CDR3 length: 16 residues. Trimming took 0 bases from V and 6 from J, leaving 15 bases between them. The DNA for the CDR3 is TGCGCCAGCAGCCAAGATCCAGAGAGTATAGTCAATGAGCAGTTCTTC. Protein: CASSQDPESIVNEQFF.

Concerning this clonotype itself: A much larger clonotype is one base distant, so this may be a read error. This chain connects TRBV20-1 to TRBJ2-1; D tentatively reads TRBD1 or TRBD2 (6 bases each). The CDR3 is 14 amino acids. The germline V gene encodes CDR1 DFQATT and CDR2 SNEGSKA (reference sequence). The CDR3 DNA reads TGCAGTGCTCTACGACGGAGGGGGTACAGTGAGCAGTTCTTC. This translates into CSALRRRGYSEQFF.

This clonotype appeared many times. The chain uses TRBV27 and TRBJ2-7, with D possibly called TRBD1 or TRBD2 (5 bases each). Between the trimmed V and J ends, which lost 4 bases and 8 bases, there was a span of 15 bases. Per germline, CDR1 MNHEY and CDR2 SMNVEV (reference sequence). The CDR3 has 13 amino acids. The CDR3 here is CASSWGIPYQQYF. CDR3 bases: TGTGCCAGCAGTTGGGGGATTCCCTATCAGCAGTACTTC.

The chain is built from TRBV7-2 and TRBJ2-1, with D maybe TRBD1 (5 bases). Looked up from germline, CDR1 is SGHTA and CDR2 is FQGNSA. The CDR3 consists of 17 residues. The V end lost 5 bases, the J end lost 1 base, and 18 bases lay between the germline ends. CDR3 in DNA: TGTGCCAGCAGCCGCCAGGCCCGAAAGGGGTCCTACAATGAGCAGTTCTTC. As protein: CASSRQARKGSYNEQFF.

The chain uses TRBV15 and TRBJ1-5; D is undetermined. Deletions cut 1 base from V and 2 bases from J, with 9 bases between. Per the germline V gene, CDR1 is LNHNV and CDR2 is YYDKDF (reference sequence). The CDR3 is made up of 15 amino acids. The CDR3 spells CATSRGPWGNQPQHF. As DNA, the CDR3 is TGTGCCACCAGCAGAGGGCCTTGGGGCAATCAGCCCCAGCATTTT.